This T cell receptor beta chain was documented in a study of T cells after posttransplantation cyclophosphamide. This clone is labeled as medium-sized. This table comes from immunoSEQ multiplex PCR, and its TCRdb copy is limited to in-frame clones, with some not included. The sample is made up of just over 25,000 clones, none counted only once. This clonotype was obtained from a man aged 50-59 years in good health, CMV-negative, and a related stem cell transplant donor. Sequenced: PBMCs.

The CDR3 DNA sequence: TGCGCCAGCAGCCAATTGGGGACAGGGAACACTGAAGCTTTCTTT. Translating gives CASSQLGTGNTEAFF. This chain uses TRBV4-1 with TRBJ1-1, with 8 bases identical to TRBD1. The CDR3 loop spans 15 amino acids. Per the germline V gene, CDR1 is MGHRA and CDR2 is YSYEKL. Trimming removed 2 bases from V and 1 base from J; junction bases left unmatched: 3.